This TCR beta chain was observed in a study of T cells in localized non-small cell lung cancer. Study-wide findings and caveats: One tumor region alone was sequenced, and heterogeneity therefore remains possible.

TCRdb keeps only in-frame clones here, not all; method: immunoSEQ multiplex PCR. The sample lists approximately 22,000 clones; roughly 90% were seen once. With regard to this clone: The antigen is unknown.

Trimming removed 7 bases at V and 0 bases at J, with 9 bases between. The CDR3 loop spans 13 amino acids. In germline, CDR1 is SNHLY, CDR2 FYNNEI. The input for sequencing was peripheral blood, taken before any cancer treatment. The rearrangement links TRBV2 to TRBJ1-2; D uncertain. The clonotype was recovered from a male donor at least 60 years old with stage I squamous cell lung carcinoma. This CDR3 reads CASIDGSNYGYTF. The CDR3 DNA reads TGTGCCAGCATCGACGGTTCTAACTATGGCTACACCTTC.